In its sample, the clone carrying this TCR beta chain was seen a few times. As yet, its antigen is unknown. The TCR beta CDR3 regions underwent amplification using RNA transcripts as the source. Carried out on the TCR CDR3, a first-round RT-PCR used the HTBI primer set. Each CDR3 protein gets one entry after TCRdb re-called the multiplex PCR reads with MiXCR. Found here are hundreds of thousands of distinct CDR3 sequences, around 16% of them singletons; the top ten hold about 7.7%. Stability of Graves' hyperthyroidism was defined as absent ophthalmopathy progression within 18 months. The data belong to a study of T cells in Graves' hyperthyroidism and ophthalmopathy. Findings of the study overall: Classification by a 13 V-J model distinguished ophthalmopathy from stable hyperthyroidism.

The source is a young woman with Graves' hyperthyroidism. Material: blood.

CDR3 nucleotides: TGTGCCAGTAGTAATTGGGACAGCCGCAATTCACCCCTCCACTTT. Its protein product is CASSNWDSRNSPLHF. This chain connects TRBV19 to TRBJ1-6, with TRBD1 identical over 7 bases. This CDR3 comprises 15 residues. Losses at the gene ends were 4 bases for V and 7 bases for J; bases not matched to a gene: 7. Germline CDR1 is LNHDA and CDR2 is SQIVND (reference sequence).